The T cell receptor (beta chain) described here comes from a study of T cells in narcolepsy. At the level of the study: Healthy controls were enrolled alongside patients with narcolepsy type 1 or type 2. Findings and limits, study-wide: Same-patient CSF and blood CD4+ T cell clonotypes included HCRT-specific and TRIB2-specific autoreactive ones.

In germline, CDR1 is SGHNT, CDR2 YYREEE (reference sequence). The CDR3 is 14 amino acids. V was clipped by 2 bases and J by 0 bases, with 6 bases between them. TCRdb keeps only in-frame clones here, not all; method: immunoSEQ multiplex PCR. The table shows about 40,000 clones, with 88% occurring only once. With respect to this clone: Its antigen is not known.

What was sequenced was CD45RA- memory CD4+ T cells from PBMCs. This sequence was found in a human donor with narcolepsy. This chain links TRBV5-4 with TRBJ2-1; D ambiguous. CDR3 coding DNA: TGTGCCAGCAGCTTCGACGGCTCCTACAATGAGCAGTTCTTC. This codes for CASSFDGSYNEQFF.